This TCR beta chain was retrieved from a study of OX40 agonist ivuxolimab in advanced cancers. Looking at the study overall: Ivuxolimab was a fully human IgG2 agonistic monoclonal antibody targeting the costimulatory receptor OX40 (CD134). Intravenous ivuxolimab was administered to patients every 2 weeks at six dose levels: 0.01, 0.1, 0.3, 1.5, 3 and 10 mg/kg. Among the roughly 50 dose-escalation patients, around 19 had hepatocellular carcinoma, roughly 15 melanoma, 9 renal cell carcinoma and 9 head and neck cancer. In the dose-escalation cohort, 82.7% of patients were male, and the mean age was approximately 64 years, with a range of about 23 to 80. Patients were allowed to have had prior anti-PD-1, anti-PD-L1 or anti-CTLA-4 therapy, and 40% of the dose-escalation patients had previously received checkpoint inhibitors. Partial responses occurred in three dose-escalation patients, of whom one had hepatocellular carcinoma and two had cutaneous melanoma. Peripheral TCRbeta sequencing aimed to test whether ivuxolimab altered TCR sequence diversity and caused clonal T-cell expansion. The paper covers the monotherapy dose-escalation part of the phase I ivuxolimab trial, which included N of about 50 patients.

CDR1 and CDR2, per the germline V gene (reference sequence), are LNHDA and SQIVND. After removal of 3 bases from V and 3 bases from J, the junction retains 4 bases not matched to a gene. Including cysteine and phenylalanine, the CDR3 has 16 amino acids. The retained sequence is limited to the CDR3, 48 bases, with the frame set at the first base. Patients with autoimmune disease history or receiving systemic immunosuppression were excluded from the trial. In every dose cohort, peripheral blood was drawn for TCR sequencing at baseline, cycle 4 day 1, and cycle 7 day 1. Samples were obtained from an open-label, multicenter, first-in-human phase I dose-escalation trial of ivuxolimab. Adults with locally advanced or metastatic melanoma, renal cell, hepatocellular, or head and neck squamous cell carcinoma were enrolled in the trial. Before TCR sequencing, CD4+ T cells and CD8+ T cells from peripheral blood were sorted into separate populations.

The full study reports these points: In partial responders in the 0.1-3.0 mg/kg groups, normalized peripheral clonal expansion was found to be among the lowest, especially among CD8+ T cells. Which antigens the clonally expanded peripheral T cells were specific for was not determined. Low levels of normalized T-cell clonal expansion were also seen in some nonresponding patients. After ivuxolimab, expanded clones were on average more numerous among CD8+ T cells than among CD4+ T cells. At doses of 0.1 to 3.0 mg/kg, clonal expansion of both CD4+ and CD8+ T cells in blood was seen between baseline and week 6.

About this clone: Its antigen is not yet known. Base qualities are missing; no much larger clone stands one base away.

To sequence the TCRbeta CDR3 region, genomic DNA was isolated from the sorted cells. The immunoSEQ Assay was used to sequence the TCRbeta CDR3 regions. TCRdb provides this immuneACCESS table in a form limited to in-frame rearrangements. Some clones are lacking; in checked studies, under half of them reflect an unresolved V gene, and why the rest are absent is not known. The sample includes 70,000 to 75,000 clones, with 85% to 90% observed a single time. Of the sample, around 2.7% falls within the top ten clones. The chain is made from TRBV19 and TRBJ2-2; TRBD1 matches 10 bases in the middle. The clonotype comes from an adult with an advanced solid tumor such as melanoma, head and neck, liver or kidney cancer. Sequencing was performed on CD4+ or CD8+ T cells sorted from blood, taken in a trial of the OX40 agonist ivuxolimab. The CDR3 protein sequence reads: CASSMTGTGDTGELFF. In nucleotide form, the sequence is TGTGCCAGTAGTATGACCGGGACAGGGGACACCGGGGAGCTGTTTTTT. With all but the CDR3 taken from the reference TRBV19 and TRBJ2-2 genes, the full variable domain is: DGGITQSPKYLFRKEGQNVTLSCEQNLNHDAMYWYRQDPGQGLRLIYYSQIVNDFQKGDIAEGYSVSREKKESFPLTVTSAQKNPTAFYLCASSMTGTGDTGELFFGEGSRLTVL.